The 9 T cell receptor beta chains in this list originate from one sample, sequenced in a study of neoadjuvant anti-PD-1 for oral cavity cancer. Here immunoSEQ multiplex PCR was the method, and the copy in TCRdb shows in-frame clones only, minus some. The sample lists approximately 67,000 clones; around 83% were seen once. The sequencing used PBMCs, collected before nivolumab (anti-PD-1) treatment. These receptors originate from a person between 40 and 79 years old with oral cavity squamous cell carcinoma.

This chain uses TRBV5-1 with TRBJ1-2, with 7 bases lining up with TRBD1. V lost 0 bases, J lost 4 bases, and 3 bases stayed unmatched. Germline loops: CDR1 SGHRS, CDR2 YFSETQ. The CDR3 consists of 14 residues. The DNA for the CDR3 is TGCGCCAGCAGCTTGGAGGGACAGTCCTATGGCTACACCTTC. This gives the protein CASSLEGQSYGYTF.

The chain recombines TRBV6-5 with TRBJ1-3; D unresolved. Germline CDR1 is MNHEY and CDR2 is SVGAGI. CDR3 length equals 12 residues. Trimming left V 6 bases short and J 8 bases short, with 11 bases between. CDR3 protein: CASRHPGDTIYF. CDR3 sequence (DNA): TGTGCCAGCAGACACCCAGGTGACACCATATATTTT.

The chain recombines TRBV7-9 with TRBJ2-5; TRBD1 is a possible D gene (7 bases). Deletions cut 8 bases from V and 5 bases from J, with 18 bases between. This CDR3 contains 14 residues. Germline V lookup: CDR1 SEHNR, CDR2 FQNEAQ (reference sequence). CDR3 in amino acids: CASGRRQGGETQYF. The CDR3 coding sequence is TGTGCCAGCGGCCGCCGACAGGGAGGTGAGACCCAGTACTTC.

The chain couples TRBV4-1 to TRBJ1-1; D unresolved. V shed 0 bases and J shed 8 bases, with 10 bases lying between them. From germline, CDR1 is MGHRA and CDR2 YSYEKL. The CDR3 is 13 residues long. CDR3 sequence reads: CASSQDVQEEAFF. The CDR3 bases are TGCGCCAGCAGCCAAGATGTCCAGGAAGAAGCTTTCTTT.

The rearrangement joins TRBV11-2 to TRBJ2-2; no definite D call. Germline V gives CDR1 SGHAT, CDR2 FQNNGV. Trimming left V 0 bases short and J 4 bases short, with 15 bases between. The CDR3 is 17 amino acids. In DNA, the CDR3 is TGTGCCAGCAGCTTAGATCTTTGGGAAGGCGTCACCGGGGAGCTGTTTTTT. Its translation: CASSLDLWEGVTGELFF.

The chain recombines TRBV19 with TRBJ2-7, with D perhaps given as TRBD1 or TRBD2 (5 bases each). This CDR3 is 14 amino acids long. Germline loops: CDR1 LNHDA, CDR2 SQIVND (reference sequence). Trimming removed 6 bases at V and 1 base at J, with 13 bases between. The CDR3 sequence is CASSRDGGSYEQYF. The CDR3 DNA reads TGTGCCAGTAGCCGGGACGGCGGTTCCTACGAGCAGTACTTC.

J is TRBJ2-4 and V is TRBV2; maybe TRBD1 (6 bases). The CDR3 is 16 residues long. Trimming took off 3 bases at V and 3 bases at J, with 15 bases between the two ends. Germline V gene data show CDR1 as SNHLY and CDR2 as FYNNEI. The CDR3: CASSELLLRGKNIQYF. The CDR3 coding sequence is TGTGCCAGCAGTGAGCTCCTACTCAGGGGCAAAAACATTCAGTACTTC.

The V and J genes are TRBV7-9 and TRBJ2-7, with D uncertain. Germline CDR1 and CDR2: SEHNR and FQNEAQ (reference sequence). V was pared by 8 bases and J by 2 bases, with 13 bases between. This CDR3 is built from 13 residues. This CDR3 is CASDSTNTYEQYF. CDR3 bases: TGTGCCAGCGACTCGACCAATACCTACGAGCAGTACTTC.

The chain carries TRBV7-9 and TRBJ2-6; TRBD1 matches at 8 bases. This CDR3 has 17 residues. The germline V gene encodes CDR1 SEHNR and CDR2 FQNEAQ (reference sequence). V trimming: 1 base; J trimming: 2 bases; junction bases outside the gene matches: 4. In DNA, the CDR3 is TGTGCCAGCAGCTTAGTGCAGGGGGCCGCTGGGGCCAACGTCCTGACTTTC. Its protein product is CASSLVQGAAGANVLTF.